A single sample is the source of the 19 T cell receptor beta chains below, sequenced in a study of beta chain features in type 1 diabetes. cDNA synthesis used the whole RNA isolate, giving expressed TCRB sequences. Using immunoSEQ multiplex PCR, the repertoire was profiled, and TCRdb retains in-frame clones only, with some absent. Seen here are roughly 350,000 clones, 11% observed once, and the top ten hold 0.015%. Input material: naive CD4+ T cells from blood. These receptor sequences come from a woman aged 25 to 39 in good health.

This clone was found a few times. This rearrangement joins TRBV4-3 to TRBJ2-7, with TRBD2 identical over 11 bases. Germline trimming cut 0 bases from V and 1 base from J; bases unmatched to any gene: 11. The CDR3 covers 19 residues. Germline CDR1 reads LGHNA; CDR2 reads YSLEER. The CDR3 bases are TGCGCCAGCAGCCAAGAAAAGGCGGGGGGACTAGCGGAGTCCTACGAGCAGTACTTC. Its protein product is CASSQEKAGGLAESYEQYF.

This clone was seen more than once but under ten times. The chain combines TRBV6-5 with TRBJ2-7; maybe TRBD1 (5 bases). V was cut by 1 base and J by 5 bases, with 6 bases left in between. The CDR3 spans 12 residues. CDR1 is MNHEY, CDR2 SVGAGI, per germline. The CDR3 nucleotides are TGTGCCAGCAGTTACTTGGGGCACGAGCAGTACTTC. Protein product: CASSYLGHEQYF.

The chain has TRBV4-2 and TRBJ1-3; D not certain. V was shortened by 0 bases and J by 9 bases, with 12 bases between the two germline ends. Germline CDR1 and CDR2: LGHNA and YNFKEQ. The CDR3 extends over 14 amino acids. CDR3 residues: CASSQDDWESTIYF. For the CDR3, the DNA is TGTGCCAGCAGCCAAGATGATTGGGAGAGCACCATATATTTT.

The J gene is TRBJ1-5, the V gene TRBV7-2; 11 bases line up with TRBD1. Per germline, CDR1 SGHTA and CDR2 FQGNSA. V lost 4 bases and J lost 6; bases outside the gene matches: 5. This CDR3 spans 15 amino acids. The CDR3 sequence: CASSWGQGVSQPQHF. CDR3 in DNA: TGTGCCAGCAGCTGGGGACAGGGGGTATCTCAGCCCCAGCATTTT.

The V and J genes are TRBV11-2 and TRBJ2-7; D may be TRBD2 (6 bases). The CDR3 has 13 residues. The germline V gene has CDR1 SGHAT and CDR2 FQNNGV. The germline V and J ends were trimmed by 4 bases and 5 bases, with 12 bases remaining between them. The CDR3 spells CASSYSGPNEQYF. CDR3 in DNA: TGTGCCAGCAGCTACAGCGGGCCCAACGAGCAGTACTTC. Complete variable domain (other parts from reference TRBV11-2 and TRBJ2-7): EAGVAQSPRYKIIEKRQSVAFWCNPISGHATLYWYQQILGQGPKLLIQFQNNGVVDDSQLPKDRFSAERLKGVDSTLKIQPAKLEDSAVYLCASSYSGPNEQYFGPGTRLTVT.

The chain has TRBV11-2 and TRBJ1-1, with TRBD1 matching over 7 bases. CDR1 SGHAT and CDR2 FQNNGV come from the germline V gene. This CDR3 region has 13 residues. J was trimmed by 14 bases and V by 5 bases; bases with no gene match: 14. The CDR3 region has the DNA TGTGCCAGCAGCCCAACCACGACAGGGAGTACGTTCTTT. It yields the protein CASSPTTTGSTFF. Based on the CDR3 plus reference TRBV11-2 and TRBJ1-1, the full variable domain is EAGVAQSPRYKIIEKRQSVAFWCNPISGHATLYWYQQILGQGPKLLIQFQNNGVVDDSQLPKDRFSAERLKGVDSTLKIQPAKLEDSAVYLCASSPTTTGSTFFGQGTRLTVV.

The chain recombines TRBV15 with TRBJ2-1; 7 bases are a match to TRBD2. With V trimmed by 0 bases and J by 0 bases, 2 bases remained unmatched. Germline V gene data show CDR1 as LNHNV and CDR2 as YYDKDF (reference sequence). The CDR3 extends over 16 amino acids. The CDR3 DNA is TGTGCCACCAGCAGAGATCGCGGGAGCTCCTACAATGAGCAGTTCTTC. Its protein product is CATSRDRGSSYNEQFF. Full variable domain (rest looked up from reference TRBV15 and TRBJ2-1): DAMVIQNPRYQVTQFGKPVTLSCSQTLNHNVMYWYQQKSSQAPKLLFHYYDKDFNNEADTPDNFQSRRPNTSFCFLDIRSPGLGDTAMYLCATSRDRGSSYNEQFFGPGTRLTVL.

CDR3 nucleotide sequence: TGTGCCTGGAAGCTGTACTACGAGCAGTACTTC. Residues: CAWKLYYEQYF. This chain links TRBV30 with TRBJ2-7; D is unresolved. Trimming removed 4 bases at V and 3 bases at J, with 7 bases between. CDR3 length: 11 residues. CDR1 is GTSNPN and CDR2 is SVGIG in the germline V gene (reference sequence).

The chain combines TRBV13 with TRBJ2-1; 9 bases line up with TRBD2. The CDR3 runs 18 residues. The germline V gene has CDR1 PRHDT and CDR2 FYEKMQ (reference sequence). V shed 1 base and J 7 bases; nucleotides not matched to a gene: 14. For the CDR3, the DNA is TGTGCCAGCAGCTTAGCGGCGGGGCGGGGCGGGAGGGCGAATGAGCAGTTCTTC. As protein: CASSLAAGRGGRANEQFF.

This rearrangement joins TRBV5-5 to TRBJ2-2; weak D call: TRBD1 (5 bases). CDR3 length: 13 amino acids. With 4 bases removed from V and 6 bases from J, the gap between germline ends came to 10 bases. Germline lookup yields CDR1 SGHKS and CDR2 YYEKEE (reference sequence). The chain's CDR3 is CASSVQDAGELFF. Written as DNA, the CDR3 is TGTGCCAGCAGCGTACAGGATGCCGGGGAGCTGTTTTTT.

The chain employs TRBV25-1 and TRBJ2-7, with 9 bases that match TRBD2. Per the germline V gene, CDR1 is MGHDK and CDR2 is SYGVNS. The V segment lost 3 bases and the J segment 2 bases; nucleotides outside the gene matches: 2. This CDR3 comprises 14 residues. The CDR3 here is CASSDSGSPYEQYF. The CDR3 DNA reads as TGTGCCAGCAGTGATAGCGGGAGTCCCTACGAGCAGTACTTC.

There are a few counts of this clone. V gene TRBV15 combines with J gene TRBJ1-2; 8 bases agree with TRBD1. This CDR3 region has 14 residues. The J segment lost 4 bases and the V segment lost 4 bases, leaving 5 bases of the junction unmatched. Germline CDR1 and CDR2: LNHNV and YYDKDF (reference sequence). CDR3 region: CATSNGQGSYGYTF. DNA for the CDR3: TGTGCCACCAGCAACGGACAGGGATCCTATGGCTACACCTTC.

The chain uses TRBV7-2 and TRBJ2-1; TRBD2 matches at 7 bases. There are 15 residues in the CDR3. V shed 1 base, J shed 2 bases, and the junction held 2 bases outside the gene matches. CDR1 and CDR2 from the germline V gene are SGHTA and FQGNSA. CDR3 nucleotides: TGTGCCAGCAGCTTAGTGGGAGGGCCCTACAATGAGCAGTTCTTC. Protein: CASSLVGGPYNEQFF. The entire variable domain, with the rest obtained from reference TRBV7-2 and TRBJ2-1, is as follows: GAGVSQSPSNKVTEKGKDVELRCDPISGHTALYWYRQSLGQGLEFLIYFQGNSAPDKSGLPSDRFSAERTGGSVSTLTIQRTQQEDSAVYLCASSLVGGPYNEQFFGPGTRLTVL.

This clone was counted at least ten times. The rearrangement links TRBV4-3 to TRBJ2-2, with D maybe TRBD2 (6 bases). V was pared by 5 bases and J by 0 bases, with 13 bases between. The CDR3 is 16 residues long. From germline, CDR1 is LGHNA and CDR2 YSLEER. The CDR3: CASSGPGLTNTGELFF. As DNA, the CDR3 is TGCGCCAGCAGCGGGCCGGGACTTACGAACACCGGGGAGCTGTTTTTT.

This clone was seen a handful of times. The chain is built from TRBV25-1 and TRBJ2-3; TRBD1 is a possible D gene (6 bases). Germline CDR1 reads MGHDK; CDR2 reads SYGVNS. The CDR3 spans 15 residues. V was trimmed by 2 bases and J by 4 bases, leaving 13 bases between them. The CDR3 bases are TGTGCCAGCAGTGAAGTCGGCCCAGGGGCAGATACGCAGTATTTT. Protein: CASSEVGPGADTQYF.

This clone was seen only a few times. The V call is TRBV7-2, the J call TRBJ2-7, with D tentatively TRBD2 (5 bases). The germline V gene encodes CDR1 SGHTA and CDR2 FQGNSA. Trimming took off 4 bases at V and 5 bases at J, with 6 bases between the two ends. The CDR3 length is 11 residues. In nucleotides, the CDR3 is TGTGCCAGCAGCTGGCGGGACGAGCAGTACTTC. Amino acids: CASSWRDEQYF.

Only a few counts were recorded for this clone. This chain uses TRBV15 with TRBJ2-4; 10 positions match TRBD2. Germline V gene sequence: CDR1 LNHNV, CDR2 YYDKDF (reference sequence). Germline trimming cut 1 base from V and 7 bases from J; bases unmatched to any gene: 7. The CDR3 length is 16 residues. This chain's CDR3 is CATSRGEASGSNIQYF. For the CDR3, the DNA is TGTGCCACCAGCAGAGGTGAGGCTAGCGGGAGCAACATTCAGTACTTC.

The rearrangement links TRBV4-1 to TRBJ2-2, with 10 bases aligning to TRBD1. The length of the CDR3 is 15 residues. Trimming cost V 1 base and J 6 bases; bases outside gene matches: 2. Germline CDR1 reads MGHRA; CDR2 reads YSYEKL. CDR3 residues: CASSQGQGAAGELFF. The CDR3 bases are TGCGCCAGCAGCCAAGGACAGGGGGCGGCCGGGGAGCTGTTTTTT.

Only a few counts were recorded for this clone. The V gene is TRBV15, the J gene TRBJ1-1, with 8 positions matching TRBD1. The CDR3 has 12 amino acids. CDR1 and CDR2 (germline): LNHNV, YYDKDF (reference sequence). V was pared by 6 bases and J by 5 bases, with 2 bases of the junction left unmatched. This CDR3 reads CATRQGGTEAFF. CDR3 sequence (DNA): TGTGCCACCAGACAGGGGGGGACTGAAGCTTTCTTT.